Listed here is a single TCR beta chain. Germline values: CDR1 MNHEY, CDR2 SMNVEV (reference sequence). V trimming: 4 bases; J trimming: 4 bases; junction bases outside the gene matches: 10. CDR3 length equals 17 residues. The data stem from a study of shared clonotypes between healthy human individuals. TCRdb keeps only in-frame clones here, not all; method: immunoSEQ multiplex PCR. This sample yields about 1 million clones, of which about 76% are seen a single time; 1.4% to 1.5% belongs to the top ten. The chain uses TRBV27 and TRBJ2-5, with 12 positions matching TRBD2. Sequenced: memory CD4+ T cells sorted from blood. This sample's subset: CD45RA-negative fraction. This receptor was identified in a man aged 18 to 29 in good health. The CDR3 nucleotides read TGTGCCAGCAGTTCCCGCAGACTAGCGGGGGTTGGAGAGACCCAGTACTTC. It specifies CASSSRRLAGVGETQYF.